This TCR beta chain was sequenced in a study of T cell responses to AZD1222 COVID-19 vaccine. Overall study results and limits: Donors were chiefly white British, with a greater number of females, and clonal diversity was perhaps underestimated. Baseline seropositives among AZD1222 recipients totaled only five to seven.

In regard to this clone: The antigen is undetermined.

Here immunoSEQ multiplex PCR was the method, and the copy in TCRdb shows in-frame clones only, minus some. Here the sample spans approximately 150,000 clones, almost 95% being singletons. This CDR3 is 15 amino acids long. Trimming left V 2 bases short and J 2 bases short, with 11 bases between. Germline lookup yields CDR1 SGHRS and CDR2 YFSETQ. This clonotype was obtained from an adult in good health. The gene calls are TRBV5-1 and TRBJ1-5; D is perhaps TRBD1 (5 bases). Sequenced material: peripheral blood, taken on day 0 of AZD1222 vaccination. CDR3 loop: CASSFDSGGNQPQHF. As DNA, the CDR3 is TGCGCCAGCAGCTTCGACAGTGGTGGCAATCAGCCCCAGCATTTT.